A single sample is the source of the 10 T cell receptor beta chains below, sequenced in a study of T cell repertoires in cytomegalovirus infection. TCRdb passed the reads through MiXCR, listing each CDR3 protein once. The table has a few hundred thousand distinct CDR3 sequences, roughly 28% seen once; the top ten hold approximately 20%. These receptors have no identified antigens. The sequencing here drew on cultured PBMCs, taken from culture after CMV antigen stimulation. Receptor source: a human donor in good health (CMV status not recorded). Some clones in this sample may be carry-over from other donors' samples.

This clonotype came up a few times. The rearrangement links TRBV25-1 to TRBJ1-5; D is possibly TRBD1 (5 bases). The CDR3 has 15 amino acids. V lost 4 bases and J lost 6, with 16 bases in between. CDR1 and CDR2 from the germline V gene are MGHDK and SYGVNS. CDR3 coding DNA: TGTGCCAGCAGTGCTGGGGGTAGTTGGGGTCAGCCCCAGCATTTT. This sequence encodes CASSAGGSWGQPQHF.

The chain combines TRBV6-6 with TRBJ2-7; a possible D gene is TRBD2 (5 bases). This CDR3 comprises 12 residues. Germline V gene lookup returns CDR1 MNHNY and CDR2 SVGAGI (reference sequence). V dropped 2 bases and J dropped 7 bases, with 9 bases sitting between them. This CDR3 is CASSYDREEQYF. The DNA for the CDR3 is TGTGCCAGCAGTTACGATAGGGAGGAGCAGTACTTC.

Many counts were recorded for this clonotype. At one end, the junction sequence differs from germline, possibly due to a read error. This chain links TRBV11-2 with TRBJ1-2, with D unclear. Germline-derived CDR1 and CDR2 are SGHAT and FQNNGV. This CDR3 has 14 residues. CDR3 DNA: TGTGCCAGCAGCCTAGAGCCGAGTGGGTATGGCTACACCTTC. It translates to CASSLEPSGYGYTF.

DNA for the CDR3: TGCAGTGCCAGGGCGGGAGTGACGACAGATACGCAGTATTTT. This codes for CSARAGVTTDTQYF. The chain couples TRBV20-1 to TRBJ2-3, with TRBD2 matching over 7 bases. After removal of 6 bases from V and 3 bases from J, the junction contained 9 bases not matched to a gene. Germline assignment: CDR1 DFQATT and CDR2 SNEGSKA (reference sequence). The CDR3 runs 14 residues.

J is TRBJ2-5 and V is TRBV3-1; no definite D call. Germline V gene sequence: CDR1 LGHDT, CDR2 YNNKEL (reference sequence). This CDR3 is built from 16 residues. V was pared by 1 base and J by 0 bases, with 12 bases between. CDR3 coding DNA: TGTGCCAGCAGCCAAGGGGCGGTAGCAGACCAAGAGACCCAGTACTTC. This sequence encodes CASSQGAVADQETQYF.

The CDR3 is CASSENEGLIEQYF. CDR3 DNA sequence: TGTGCCAGCAGTGAAAACGAGGGGCTGATTGAGCAGTACTTC. This chain connects TRBV2 to TRBJ2-7; D might be TRBD1 or TRBD2, each matching 5 bases. The V and J ends lost 2 bases and 7 bases respectively, with 15 bases between them. There are 14 residues in the CDR3. Looked up from germline, CDR1 is SNHLY and CDR2 is FYNNEI.

This clonotype was detected a few times. This chain joins TRBV9 and TRBJ1-1; 11 nucleotides align to TRBD1. V dropped 1 base and J dropped 6; count of bases not matched to a gene: 11. The CDR3 contains 17 residues. Germline V gene data show CDR1 as SGDLS and CDR2 as YYNGEE. CDR3 sequence: CASSVTPSGQGVSEAFF. Here the CDR3 DNA reads TGTGCCAGCAGCGTAACCCCGTCGGGACAGGGGGTTTCTGAAGCTTTCTTT.

The V call is TRBV3-1, the J call TRBJ2-5; D may correspond to TRBD1 or TRBD2 (6 bases each). V was cut by 0 bases and J by 1 base, with 21 bases left in between. CDR3 size: 19 residues. Germline CDR1 is LGHDT and CDR2 is YNNKEL (reference sequence). CDR3 DNA: TGTGCCAGCAGCCAAGAGTACGGGGGCAGGGAAGCTTCCCAAGAGACCCAGTACTTC. It yields the protein CASSQEYGGREASQETQYF.

The chain recombines TRBV7-3 with TRBJ2-3, with 8 bases matching TRBD1. Germline lookup yields CDR1 SGHTA and CDR2 FQGTGA. This CDR3 region has 15 residues. V dropped 2 bases and J dropped 6; count of bases not matched to a gene: 7. The CDR3 protein is CASSLGTGNLDTQYF. The CDR3 DNA follows: TGTGCCAGCAGCTTAGGGACAGGAAATCTGGATACGCAGTATTTT. Together with reference TRBV7-3 and TRBJ2-3, the CDR3 gives the full variable domain: GAGVSQTPSNKVTEKGKYVELRCDPISGHTALYWYRQSLGQGPEFLIYFQGTGAADDSGLPNDRFFAVRPEGSVSTLKIQRTERGDSAVYLCASSLGTGNLDTQYFGPGTRLTVL.

The chain carries TRBV11-2 and TRBJ2-3; D gene ambiguous. This CDR3 has 12 residues. Germline V CDR1 and CDR2: SGHAT, FQNNGV. Trimming cost V 4 bases and J 6 bases, with 8 bases left between them. As DNA, the CDR3 is TGTGCCAGCAGCTCAATGAGGGATACGCAGTATTTT. Protein: CASSSMRDTQYF.